This T cell receptor (beta chain) derives from a study of shared clonotypes between healthy human individuals. Whole-study findings and limits: Several donors shared approximately 5% of their naive CD4 clonotypes. All-four-donor shared clonotypes had higher generation probabilities than non-shared clonotypes did.

A remark on this clone: What it binds is unknown.

The table came from immunoSEQ multiplex PCR; TCRdb's copy has only in-frame clones and leaves some out. The sample yields about 1.5 million clones, 95% to 99% seen once. Germline V gene lookup returns CDR1 SGHAT and CDR2 FQNNGV. Trimming removed 4 bases from V and 3 bases from J, with 18 bases in between. This CDR3 has 16 amino acids. The chain combines TRBV11-2 with TRBJ2-5; D could derive from TRBD1 or TRBD2 (6 bases each). The sample comprised naive CD4+ T cells sorted from blood. As for subset: CD45RA+ positively selected. The clonotype was recovered from a man aged 25 to 40 in good health. CDR3 DNA: TGTGCCAGCAGCTCCGGGGGCTACCCGGGGAAAGAGACCCAGTACTTC. This gives the protein CASSSGGYPGKETQYF.